This T cell receptor beta chain was recorded in a study of CD8+CD57+ T cells in acquired aplastic anemia. Notes on the study in general: The number of CD8+ CDR3 sequences shared by patients and controls was twenty-nine.

On this clonotype: The antigen is unknown.

The study profiled TCR beta VDJ and CDR3 using genomic DNA as template. TCRdb re-derived calls from the reads in MiXCR, one entry per CDR3 protein. The table shows around 290,000 distinct CDR3 sequences, with 45% to 65% occurring only once. The patients chosen for sequencing had shown expansion of CD8+CD57+ cells (detected by flow cytometry). Acquired aplastic anemia of severe grade affected all patients. V was cut by 6 bases and J by 9 bases, with 15 bases left in between. The CDR3 spans 13 residues. Germline values: CDR1 DFQATT, CDR2 SNEGSKA (reference sequence). The sample taken for sequencing was sorted CD4+, CD8+, or CD8+CD57+ T cells (not recorded which) from PBMCs. This TCR came from a human donor with aplastic anemia. The chain links TRBV20-1 to TRBJ1-6; D gene ambiguous. In DNA form, the CDR3 reads TGCAGTGCCCATGGAGGGCCGAGTTCACCCCTCCACTTT. Protein product: CSAHGGPSSPLHF.